The rows below give T cell receptor beta chains drawn from one sample of a study of blood T cell repertoires in COVID-19. Repertoires were generated with immunoSEQ multiplex PCR, while TCRdb's copy carries only in-frame clones and drops some. Altogether roughly 65,000 clones are present, approximately 93% being singletons, with the ten largest covering approximately 2.9%. Source material: peripheral blood. The receptors come from a man between 70 and 80 years old with active COVID-19. Both conserved end residues are part of each CDR3. A D gene is named only where the DNA matches it firmly. Clone size is given for some rows only: seen once, a few or many times, or a class if the clone is expanded.

>-|TRBV5-6|TRBJ2-1|-
TGTGCCAGCAGCTCTTTCAAACAGCAGGGCGAAGACTACAATGAGCAGTTCTTC
CASSSFKQQGEDYNEQFF
>TRBD1|TRBV2|TRBJ2-7|-
TGTGCCAGCAGTGGCGGGACAGGGGTACACGAGCAGTACTTC
CASSGGTGVHEQYF
>-|TRBV4-1|TRBJ1-1|-
TGCGCCAGCAGCCAAGATCCTAGGGAGGGGTCTGAAGCTTTCTTT
CASSQDPREGSEAFF
>TRBD1|TRBV7-8|TRBJ1-5|-
TGTGCCAGCAGCCTCGACAGGGGAGGGTGGCAGCCCCAGCATTTT
CASSLDRGGWQPQHF
>TRBD1|TRBV5-1|TRBJ2-1|-
TGCGCCAGCAGCTTAACAGGGGTTCACAATGAGCAGTTCTTC
CASSLTGVHNEQFF
>-|TRBV5-6|TRBJ2-1|-
TGTGCCAGCAGCCGACAGTACAATGAGCAGTTCTTC
CASSRQYNEQFF
>-|TRBV19|TRBJ1-5|-
TGTGCCAGTAGTACCGGACTCGGCCAGCCCCAGCATTTT
CASSTGLGQPQHF
>-|TRBV18|TRBJ1-4|-
TGTGCCAGCTCACCACAGCGACGGACAACTAATGAAAAACTGTTTTTT
CASSPQRRTTNEKLFF
>-|TRBV15|TRBJ2-6|-
TGTGCCACCAGCAGAGACAGGCGCTCTGGGGCCAACGTCCTGACTTTC
CATSRDRRSGANVLTF
>-|TRBV5-1|TRBJ2-7|-
TGCGCCAGCAGTATTATAGACAGATTCTCCTACGAGCAGTACTTC
CASSIIDRFSYEQYF
>-|TRBV6-2/TRBV6-3|TRBJ1-2|-
TGTGCCAGCAGTTACTTGGGGAGTTATGGCTACACCTTC
CASSYLGSYGYTF
>TRBD1|TRBV18|TRBJ1-5|-
TGTGCCAGCTCACCGGGACAGTTTCAGCCCCAGCATTTT
CASSPGQFQPQHF
>TRBD1|TRBV6-5|TRBJ1-3|-
TGTGCCAGCACCCGAGGGGGCTCTGCTGGAAACACCATATATTTT
CASTRGGSAGNTIYF
>-|TRBV6-5|TRBJ2-3|-
TGTGCCAGCAGACGCGGAGGGCGGAACACAGATACGCAGTATTTT
CASRRGGRNTDTQYF
>TRBD1|TRBV25-1|TRBJ2-5|-
TGTGCCAGCAGGGAGACAGGGGGGATAGGGGAGACCCAGTACTTC
CASRETGGIGETQYF
>-|TRBV27|TRBJ2-3|-
TGTGCCAGCAGCACCGGGGATACGCAGTATTTT
CASSTGDTQYF
>TRBD2|TRBV7-2|TRBJ2-7|-
TGTGCCAGCAGCTTAGGCCTAGCGGGGGGGACCTACGAGCAGTACTTC
CASSLGLAGGTYEQYF
>-|TRBV11-2|TRBJ2-7|-
TGTGCCAGCAGCTTGGGGGGGGCCGGCTACGAGCAGTACTTC
CASSLGGAGYEQYF
>TRBD2|TRBV10-3|TRBJ2-3|-
TGTGCCATCAATCAAGCGGGGGGGAGCACAGATACGCAGTATTTT
CAINQAGGSTDTQYF
>TRBD1|TRBV18|TRBJ1-1|-
TGTGCCAGCTCAAGCCCCTTCGGGACAGCCAACACTGAAGCTTTCTTT
CASSSPFGTANTEAFF
>TRBD1|TRBV24-1|TRBJ1-1|-
TGTGCCACCAGTGATTTAGGGGGACAGGCCGCATTGAACACTGAAGCTTTCTTT
CATSDLGGQAALNTEAFF
>-|TRBV4-2|TRBJ2-2|-
TGTGCCAGCAGCCAAGAGTGGAGGGTGGGACCGACCGGGGAGCTGTTTTTT
CASSQEWRVGPTGELFF
>TRBD1|TRBV5-1|TRBJ1-4|-
TGCGCCAGCAGCCGAGGGACAGCTGAAAAACTGTTTTTT
CASSRGTAEKLFF
>-|TRBV19|TRBJ2-1|-
TGTGCCAGTAGTATCGGAGTTGGACAGCCCCCCAATGAGCAGTTCTTC
CASSIGVGQPPNEQFF
>-|TRBV12-5|TRBJ1-5|-
TGTGCTAGTGGCTCAGGACAAAATAGCAATCAGCCCCAGCATTTT
CASGSGQNSNQPQHF
>-|TRBV27|TRBJ1-1|once
TGTGCCAGCAGTTTGATGGACACGAACACTGAAGCTTTCTTT
CASSLMDTNTEAFF
>-|TRBV11-2|TRBJ2-3|-
TGTGCCAGCAGCCCGGGGGGCGGCACGCAGTATTTT
CASSPGGGTQYF
>TRBD1|TRBV7-6|TRBJ1-5|-
TGTGCCAGCAGCTTAACAGGGGATCAGCCCCAGCATTTT
CASSLTGDQPQHF
>TRBD2|TRBV6-6|TRBJ2-7|-
TGTGCCAGCGGACTAGCGGGGAACGAGCAGTACTTC
CASGLAGNEQYF
>-|TRBV4-1|TRBJ1-2|-
TGCGCCAGCAGCCAAGACAGCTATGGCTACACCTTC
CASSQDSYGYTF
>TRBD1|TRBV4-3|TRBJ2-1|-
TGCGCCAGCAGCCACCTAGGGGGCGACGGCTCCTACAATGAGCAGTTCTTC
CASSHLGGDGSYNEQFF
>TRBD2|TRBV10-3|TRBJ2-5|-
TGTGCCATCAGGGGACTAGCGGGGGCAGGGGAGACCCAGTACTTC
CAIRGLAGAGETQYF
>-|TRBV7-3|TRBJ2-1|once
TGTGCCAGCAGCCGACAGGTGAACAATGAGCAGTTCTTC
CASSRQVNNEQFF
>TRBD2|TRBV10-3|TRBJ2-1|-
TGTGCCATCAGTGGCGGGGGGAATTACAATGAGCAGTTCTTC
CAISGGGNYNEQFF
>TRBD2|TRBV7-2|TRBJ2-7|-
TGTGCCAGCAGCCTACCGGGACTAGCGAGTTACGAGCAGTACTTC
CASSLPGLASYEQYF
>-|TRBV6-5|TRBJ1-1|-
TGTGCCAGCAGTTACTCCGCCAGGTACACTGAAGCTTTCTTT
CASSYSARYTEAFF
>-|TRBV4-3|TRBJ2-3|-
TGCGCCAGCAGCCAAGAGGGCGGGGGCGCAGATACGCAGTATTTT
CASSQEGGGADTQYF
>-|TRBV19|TRBJ1-1|-
TGTGCCAGCTGGACAGACGGAGGGAACACTGAAGCTTTCTTT
CASWTDGGNTEAFF
>TRBD2|TRBV10-2|TRBJ2-1|-
TGCGCCAGCAGAACCGGGACTACCGCCGGTGAGCAGTTCTTC
CASRTGTTAGEQFF
>TRBD2|TRBV2|TRBJ2-5|-
TGTGCCAGCAGTGGTGTGGGAGGGTTAGAGACCCAGTACTTC
CASSGVGGLETQYF
>-|TRBV7-9|TRBJ1-2|-
TGTGCCAGCAGCTTATCAGGGCTTGGCTACACCTTC
CASSLSGLGYTF
>-|TRBV19|TRBJ1-5|-
TGTGCCAGTAGTATTGGGCTGAGCAATCAGCCCCAGCATTTT
CASSIGLSNQPQHF
>TRBD1|TRBV19|TRBJ1-5|few
TGTGCCAGTCAACCGGGACAGGGCTATCAGCCCCAGCATTTT
CASQPGQGYQPQHF